The clone carrying this T cell receptor (beta chain) was recorded once. Its specificity is unknown. The repertoire was sequenced with immunoSEQ multiplex PCR; TCRdb's copy has only in-frame clones and lacks some. The repertoire has around 120,000 clones, roughly 88% of them found once; the top ten carry 4.5% to 5%. V was shortened by 5 bases and J by 0 bases, with 8 bases between the two germline ends. This CDR3 is 14 amino acids long. In germline, CDR1 is LGHNA, CDR2 YSLEER. These data belong to a study of T cell responses to AZD1222 COVID-19 vaccine. Overall study findings and caveats: Spike-specific TCR breadth rose after two AZD1222 doses, and depth rose as well.

The rearrangement uses TRBV4-3 and TRBJ1-3; D remains unclear. This sequence was found in an adult in good health. The sample consisted of peripheral blood, taken on day 0 of AZD1222 vaccination. The CDR3 DNA sequence: TGCGCCAGCAGCGCGGGTGGCTCTGGAAACACCATATATTTT. Its translation is CASSAGGSGNTIYF.